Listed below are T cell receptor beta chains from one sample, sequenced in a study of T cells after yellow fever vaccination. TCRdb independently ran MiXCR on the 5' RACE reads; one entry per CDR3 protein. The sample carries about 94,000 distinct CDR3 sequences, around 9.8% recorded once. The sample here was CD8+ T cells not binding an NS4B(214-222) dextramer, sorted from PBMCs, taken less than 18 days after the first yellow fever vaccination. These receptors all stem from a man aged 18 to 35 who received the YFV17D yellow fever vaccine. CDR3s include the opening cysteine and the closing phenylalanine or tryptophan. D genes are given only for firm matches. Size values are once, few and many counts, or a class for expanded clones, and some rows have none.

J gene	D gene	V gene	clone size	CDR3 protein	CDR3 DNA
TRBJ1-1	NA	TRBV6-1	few	CASNPSTANTEAFF	TGTGCCAGCAACCCGTCGACAGCGAACACTGAAGCTTTCTTT
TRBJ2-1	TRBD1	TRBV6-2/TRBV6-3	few	CASSRRTGGAGNEQFF	TGTGCCAGCAGTAGAAGGACAGGGGGCGCGGGAAATGAGCAGTTCTTC
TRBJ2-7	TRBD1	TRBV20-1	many	CSAAGTGASYEQYF	TGCAGTGCCGCCGGGACAGGGGCCTCCTACGAGCAGTACTTC
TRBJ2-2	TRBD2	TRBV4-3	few	CASSQGLAGGPVTGELFF	TGCGCCAGCAGCCAAGGCCTAGCGGGGGGGCCGGTGACCGGGGAGCTGTTTTTT
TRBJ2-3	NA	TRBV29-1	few	CSAEGHPNTDTQYF	TGCAGCGCCGAGGGACACCCCAACACAGATACGCAGTATTTT
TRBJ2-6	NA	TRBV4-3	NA	CASSQEEVLGRSGANVLTF	TGCGCCAGCAGCCAAGAAGAAGTGTTGGGCCGTTCCGGGGCCAACGTCCTGACTTTC
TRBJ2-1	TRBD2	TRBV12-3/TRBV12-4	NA	CASSSGGGDSYNEQFF	TGTGCCAGCAGTTCAGGCGGGGGGGACTCCTACAATGAGCAGTTCTTC
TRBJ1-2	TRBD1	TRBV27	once	CASPAGTAIYGYTF	TGTGCCAGCCCAGCCGGGACAGCTATCTATGGCTACACCTTC
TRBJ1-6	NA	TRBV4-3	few	CASSQDQGHRLHF	TGCGCCAGCAGCCAAGATCAGGGACACCGACTCCACTTT
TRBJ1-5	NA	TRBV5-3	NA	CARILTGDGNQPQHF	TGTGCCAGAATCCTGACAGGAGACGGCAATCAGCCCCAGCATTTT
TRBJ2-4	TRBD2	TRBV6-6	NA	CATTRGGADIQYF	TGTGCCACCACCCGCGGGGGTGCGGACATTCAGTACTTC
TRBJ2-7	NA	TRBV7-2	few	CASSSPGHTTSYEQYF	TGTGCCAGCAGCTCTCCGGGACACACAACCTCCTACGAGCAGTACTTC
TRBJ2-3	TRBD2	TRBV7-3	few	CASSFFSERGDLTDTQYF	TGTGCCAGCAGCTTTTTTTCCGAGCGGGGGGACCTCACAGATACGCAGTATTTT
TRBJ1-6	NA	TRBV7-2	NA	CASSFAVGHSPLHF	TGTGCCAGCAGCTTTGCTGTTGGCCATTCACCCCTCCACTTT
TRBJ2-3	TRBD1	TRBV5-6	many	CASSFRDRSSTDTQYF	TGTGCCAGCAGCTTCCGGGACAGGAGTTCAACAGATACGCAGTATTTT
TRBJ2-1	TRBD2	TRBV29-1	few	CSVEASGTSGGAHYNEQFF	TGCAGCGTTGAAGCGTCCGGGACTAGCGGGGGGGCACACTACAATGAGCAGTTCTTC
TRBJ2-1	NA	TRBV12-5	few	CASGLSLGGTSEQFF	TGTGCTAGTGGTTTGTCCCTGGGCGGTACCAGTGAGCAGTTCTTC